The clone carrying this TCR beta chain turned up a few times. Its antigen is as yet unknown. From RNA transcripts, TCR beta CDR3 regions were amplified. HTBI primers were used for first-round RT-PCR of the TCR CDR3. TCRdb re-called the multiplex PCR reads with MiXCR, one entry per CDR3 protein. This sample has roughly 740,000 distinct CDR3 sequences, with roughly 15% found just once. Germline CDR1 SGHTA, CDR2 FQGNSA. V lost 5 bases and J 0 bases, leaving 16 bases between the germline ends. The CDR3 is 16 residues long. The data originate from a study of T cells in Graves' hyperthyroidism and ophthalmopathy. As for the study in general: Once the initial diagnosis was made, peripheral blood was obtained before any treatment. Regarding the study as a whole: Most expanded thyroid clonotypes above 0.001 recurred in blood.

Subjects aged 18 to 65 presented with newly diagnosed hyperthyroidism of less than 2 months' duration. Diagnosing involved the use of clinical symptoms, serum thyroxine and TRAb, thyroid ultrasound and orbital computed tomography. The chain has TRBV7-2 and TRBJ1-2; TRBD1 is a possible D gene (6 bases). This TCR was recovered from a man aged 18-30 years with Graves' hyperthyroidism. Sequencing was done on a sample of blood. The CDR3: CASSLSIGTTNYGYTF. As DNA, the CDR3 is TGTGCCAGCAGCCTCTCGATCGGGACAACTAACTATGGCTACACCTTC. The full variable domain, completed using reference TRBV7-2 and TRBJ1-2, is GAGVSQSPSNKVTEKGKDVELRCDPISGHTALYWYRQSLGQGLEFLIYFQGNSAPDKSGLPSDRFSAERTGGSVSTLTIQRTQQEDSAVYLCASSLSIGTTNYGYTFGSGTRLTVV.